One sample yielded the 3 T cell receptor beta chains listed below, sequenced in a study of blood T cells in healthy people across ages. The authors ran a second PCR of roughly 6 to 12 cycles using a sample-barcoded 5' primer and a J-beta primer mix. TCRdb used MiXCR to reprocess the 5' RACE reads, holding one entry per CDR3 protein. The sample consists of around 990,000 distinct CDR3 sequences, approximately 25% of them appearing once. These same data were also listed under a study on T cells of mothers and their children.

The sample comprised blood. The origin of the receptors is a girl aged 2-15 years in good health.

This clonotype has just a few counts. V and J are TRBV20-1 and TRBJ2-5, with TRBD2 matching 7 bases. Germline trimming cut 1 base from V and 11 bases from J; bases unmatched to any gene: 13. This CDR3 has 14 amino acids. Germline V gives CDR1 DFQATT, CDR2 SNEGSKA (reference sequence). CDR3 in amino acids: CSARGGRRVGEQYF. The CDR3 region has the DNA TGCAGTGCTAGAGGCGGGAGAAGGGTAGGGGAGCAGTACTTC.

The chain recombines TRBV29-1 with TRBJ1-4; D call uncertain. This CDR3 has 14 residues. Trimming cost V 7 bases and J 3 bases, with 15 bases left between them. CDR1 SQVTM and CDR2 ANQGSEA come from the germline V gene. CDR3 coding DNA: TGCAGCGCCAGTGACCAACTAGCTAATGAAAAACTGTTTTTT. Protein: CSASDQLANEKLFF.

This clonotype was observed a handful of times. The chain joins TRBV29-1 to TRBJ2-5; the D is unclear. V was trimmed by 4 bases and J by 4 bases, leaving 13 bases between them. This CDR3 has 13 amino acids. Germline V gene sequence: CDR1 SQVTM, CDR2 ANQGSEA. For the CDR3, the DNA is TGCAGCGTTGGAGCCCTAACCAGAGAGACCCAGTACTTC. Translation: CSVGALTRETQYF.